This TCR beta chain emerged from a study of blood T cell repertoires in COVID-19. As for the study in general: Samples came from the United States, Italy and Spain, spanning acute and convalescent COVID-19. PBMCs, B-cell-depleted T cells, or T cells provided the cDNA or gDNA that made up the material.

CDR1 and CDR2 (germline): SGHRS, YFSETQ. The junction had 5 bases not matched to a gene; V was cut back by 4 bases and J by 3 bases. The CDR3 is 14 residues long. In the study's own analysis: From reference gene primer amplification, estimates of nucleated cell counts were derived. The table came from immunoSEQ multiplex PCR; TCRdb's copy has only in-frame clones and leaves some out. For V, J and clone size, that table is used; D and trimming come from the DNA. The data hold some 100,000 clones, with 90% to 95% observed a single time. Sequencing was done on a sample of peripheral blood. The rearrangement uses TRBV5-1 and TRBJ2-5, with 8 nucleotides matching TRBD1. This receptor was obtained from a man aged 45-65 years with active COVID-19. CDR3 nucleotide sequence: TGCGCCAGCAGCCTGACAGGGGTAAAAGAGACCCAGTACTTC. The encoded protein is CASSLTGVKETQYF.